This T cell receptor (beta chain) was identified during a study of T cell repertoires in cytomegalovirus infection. Study at large: Public TCR beta signatures marked donors with CMV infection and the matching HLA.

A remark on this clonotype: Its antigen is not identified.

The study's findings and limits: It was HLA-C-restricted CMV-specific TCR beta clonotypes that dominated the response ex vivo.

Each CDR3 protein is one row after TCRdb ran MiXCR on the reads. Here the sample spans around 120,000 distinct CDR3 sequences, 42% being singletons. Looked up from germline, CDR1 is MGHRA and CDR2 is YSYEKL. The V gene end was trimmed by 1 base and the J gene end by 0 bases; junction bases not matched to a gene: 6. This CDR3 has 17 residues. The sample in question was CD8+ T cells from cultured PBMCs, obtained from culture after CMV antigen stimulation. The chain has TRBV4-1 and TRBJ1-3; TRBD1 matches at 7 bases. The origin of this receptor is a human donor in good health (CMV status not recorded). Some clones in this sample may be carry-over from other donors' samples. CDR3 loop: CASSQGADRDSGNTIYF. CDR3 DNA sequence: TGCGCCAGCAGCCAAGGGGCCGACAGGGACTCTGGAAACACCATATATTTT.